This TCR beta chain was retrieved from a study of cytomegalovirus exposure and HLA in healthy donors (TCRdb year 2017). Looking at the study overall: According to an earlier analysis of a few hundred of the donors, some 180 million T cells yielded 90 million to 140 million unique TCR beta sequences and about 280 Gb of sequence data. An early release covering roughly 600 HLA-typed donors comprised about 320 gigabases of sequencing data and about 90 million unique TCR sequences. Of the roughly 400 genotyped donors, 75% to 85% were placed in the genetic ancestry cluster associated with self-reported Caucasian donors. The study aimed to test whether cataloging public T cell receptors could reveal signatures of past pathogen exposure. The T cell repertoires of 666 subjects were profiled by immunosequencing and related to cytomegalovirus serostatus. Besides the first cohort of about 730 subjects, a separate validation cohort made up of roughly 120 different subjects was used. To predict cytomegalovirus infection status, the study combined high-throughput TCR immunosequencing, statistical association of individual TCRs with disease status, and machine learning. In a later analysis, previously published TCR beta repertoires from 670 or so donors were re-analyzed and high-resolution HLA genotyping was added so that TCR occurrence patterns could be studied. Rather than using new phenotypic data, the later analysis identified candidate immune exposures from TCR beta sequences and from how often those sequences occurred across donors. An earlier analysis of fewer than 700 of the donors applied high-throughput TCR beta sequencing to assess whether each TCR beta V gene segment acted as functional or pseudogenic. Alongside the repertoire data, information on donor age, sex, ethnicity and CMV serostatus was compiled. In a later genetic analysis, genome-wide SNP genotypes for about three fifths of the roughly 670 donors were used, and that subset was treated as a discovery cohort. Every discovery cohort repertoire had been produced on one sequencing platform. Both class I and class II loci were covered by HLA typing, at four-digit resolution. The number of typed donors differed by locus: about 629-640 for A, B, C, DRB1 and DQB1; approximately 540 for DQA1; around 610 for DPA1; and 400 to 480 for DPB1. Because of strong linkage in the cohort, 4 to 6 DR-DQ haplotypes were treated as single units for association and clustering. On average, roughly 240,000 unique TCR beta nucleotide sequences were sequenced per donor among a few hundred genotyped donors of the cohort, with roughly 18% of those sequences being non-productive. Beyond this particular receptor, the publication reports: In a later analysis, several top co-occurrence clusters were reported to appear linked to parvovirus B19, influenza, CMV and Epstein-Barr virus. Compared with equally common non-associated chains, HLA-associated TCR beta chains in a later analysis were more clonally expanded and had lower generation probabilities. A total of fewer than 200 TCR beta chains were listed by the study as associated with cytomegalovirus. While some public TCRs were present in many individuals, most TCR sequences turned up only very rarely across donors. Three of the identified cytomegalovirus-associated TCR beta chains were confirmed in vitro to be specific for cytomegalovirus antigens. In both the original and validation cohorts, the classifier was reported to diagnose cytomegalovirus status with high specificity and sensitivity. A further reported finding was that TCR beta sequences accurately predicted the HLA-A and HLA-B alleles for most subjects in the first cohort. A later analysis found that TCR association rates varied across HLA loci, with DRB1 alleles showing the most associated TCRs and HLA-C alleles the fewest. Because HLA typing was unavailable for some donors at each locus, only the typed subset was used in association tests. In this cohort, only TCR beta chains were sequenced, and detectable features were limited by the absence of alpha or paired-chain data. A later analysis found that most CMV-associated TCR beta chains appeared HLA-restricted, with HLA associations seemingly driven largely by CMV exposure. V-gene and J-gene trimming of TCR beta chains was associated with a missense DCLRE1C variant in a later genetic analysis, and the association was replicated in an independent cohort. In a later analysis, 16,951 TCR beta sequences were associated with specific HLA alleles at a false discovery rate of 0.05. According to a later genetic analysis, donors in an Asian-associated ancestry cluster had fewer N-insertions in productive TCRs than the approximately 650-donor mean. In an earlier analysis of more than 450 of the donors, most TCR beta V segments were observed in productive rearrangements about 90% or about 30% of the time, broadly matching IMGT annotations. Presence/absence analyses assumed roughly uniform sequencing depth across donors, an assumption that may not hold. Because counts were too low, roughly 17 rarely observed V segments, including chromosome 9 orphons, were left out of the earlier analysis of 587 of the donors. The 87-base-pair reads could not distinguish some IMGT-functional V segments, including TRBV6-2 and TRBV6-3, so those segments were excluded. According to the authors, the approach could potentially be generalized to other disease states and immunological phenotypes. For the cohort, immune exposure information was limited to CMV serostatus. A cluster of highly shared sequence variants was judged likely to represent a technical artifact of the sequencing pipeline. Linkage disequilibrium might explain the correlated functional status among segregating V segments, but an unknown experimental factor could not be excluded. Assigning TCR associations to individual alleles was difficult when HLA alleles, especially DR and DQ, strongly co-occurred.

The germline V gene yields SQVTM for CDR1 and ANQGSEA for CDR2. V sheds 6 bases and J sheds 6 bases, leaving 14 bases between their ends. Spanning cysteine to phenylalanine, the CDR3 consists of 12 amino acids. Just the 36-base CDR3 DNA is kept, in frame starting at base 1. Regarding this clone: Its cognate antigen has yet to be identified. Within one base of it there is no much larger clone, and no base qualities were kept.

Libraries were constructed by the immunoSEQ multiplex PCR assay. For the multiplex PCR, a mixture combining 60 forward primers for TCR Vbeta segments and 13 reverse primers for TCR Jbeta segments was used. The CDR3 region of rearranged TCR beta genes was amplified from genomic DNA by a multiplex PCR assay. Amplified TCR beta libraries were sequenced as 87-base-pair reads on the Illumina HiSeq System. In the paper's pipeline: Across the 500 to 750 repertoires, a later analysis counted around 80 million unique TCR beta chains, 8.5 million to 12 million of which were shared by at least two donors. Raw reads were error-corrected and collapsed into unique sequences by a nearest-neighbor algorithm in which closely related sequences were merged to remove PCR and sequencing errors. To assign V, D and J gene segments, CDR3 sequences were aligned to IMGT reference sequences. For a sequence to be retained, a match of at least six nucleotides to both a V gene segment and a J gene segment was required. Rearrangements were called productive when the CDR3 lacked stop codons and stayed in frame with V and J; all others were non-productive. Following IMGT convention, CDR3 was defined as the stretch from the second conserved V-encoded cysteine up to the conserved J-encoded phenylalanine. The earlier analysis of a few hundred of the donors excluded any sequence lacking an unambiguous match to a single V gene segment. In an earlier analysis of almost 600 of the donors, a V segment was called functional when productive rearrangements were above 56.7%, and segregating when the standard deviation between donors exceeded 5%. To diagnose cytomegalovirus status from the catalog of TCR beta chain sequences, a statistical classification framework was built. V and J gene assignment, in a later analysis, came from comparing TCR nucleotide sequences with IMGT/GENE-DB human TR gene sequences. A later analysis assigned CDR3 sequences and most-parsimonious VDJ recombination scenarios with the TCRdist pipeline. In a later analysis, each TCR beta chain was defined by its CDR3 amino acid sequence together with its V-gene family, and reads without a unique V-gene family were excluded. As a way to deal with suspected cross-contamination and a sequencing artifact, a later analysis dropped under 600 nucleotide sequences that were highly shared and had low generation probability. For each public chain, a later analysis derived a clonal expansion index from normalized ranks of inferred template counts within each repertoire. In a later analysis, generation probabilities were computed with a VDJ recombination model fitted to out-of-frame rearrangements, and the resulting probabilities were checked against IGoR. In a later analysis, hypergeometric tests were used to score TCR-TCR, TCR-HLA and TCR-CMV co-occurrence, with a repertoire-size bias correction applied to TCR pairs. A later analysis estimated false discovery rates by permuting HLA or CMV assignments 20 times. In a later analysis, co-occurring TCRs were grouped using DBSCAN, and TCRdist sequence similarity was added for clustering within HLA-allele-positive subsets. Repertoires with fewer than 30,000 or more than 120,000 public chains, plus five repertoires with anomalous nucleotide sharing, were excluded from co-occurrence clustering. The source is immuneACCESS, and TCRdb retained only in-frame sequences with V and J called. Part of the clones is not carried over; for the studies checked, unresolved V genes explain less than half of this, and the remainder is unexplained. V and J calls and clone size are given by that table; D and trimming were obtained from the DNA. Counted in this sample were 150,000 or so clones; around 79% of them appeared once. Approximately 8% of the sample comes from the top ten.

The cohort was made up of 650 to 700 healthy bone marrow donors. At the time of sampling, every cohort member was nominally healthy, though immune exposures that went unrecorded were likely present. The donor was CMV seropositive and was included in the group of 270 or so seropositive cohort members. A peripheral blood sample was provided by each donor, and peripheral blood mononuclear cells were used for TCR beta sequencing. The Qiagen DNeasy Blood Extraction Kit was used to extract genomic DNA from the blood cell samples. The TCR sequence derives from a man aged 25 to 40 in good health and CMV-seropositive. The sequence is built from TRBV29-1 and TRBJ2-5; the D region possibly corresponds to TRBD1 (6 bases align). Sample: PBMCs. The encoded CDR3 is CSVQLTGKTQYF. The DNA is as follows: TGCAGCGTCCAGCTGACAGGAAAGACCCAGTACTTC.